Following are 30 T cell receptor beta chains from one sample sequenced in a study of CD8 T cells in ankylosing spondylitis. From the 5' RACE reads, TCRdb called clonotypes with MiXCR, one entry per CDR3 protein. This table holds a few hundred thousand distinct CDR3 sequences, approximately 20% found once. These receptors have no known antigen. Points from the study as a whole: Eight highly homologous variants made up a TCR beta motif, and this motif appeared characteristic of ankylosing spondylitis blood.

Input material: blood, either unsorted or a sorted T cell fraction (not recorded which). The receptors come from a male donor with ankylosing spondylitis.

There are a few counts of this clonotype. The chain uses TRBV29-1 and TRBJ1-1; TRBD1 matches at 7 bases. J lost 1 base, V lost 4 bases, and 6 bases had no gene match. This CDR3 contains 14 residues. The germline CDR1 and CDR2 sequences are SQVTM and ANQGSEA. The CDR3 coding sequence is TGCAGCGTTGGTAGAGGGGGCGAGAACACTGAAGCTTTCTTT. This sequence encodes CSVGRGGENTEAFF.

This clonotype was detected a few times. The chain joins TRBV6-1 to TRBJ2-7; unclear D gene. V gave up 0 bases and J gave up 3 bases, with 6 bases separating them. Germline V lookup: CDR1 MNHNS, CDR2 SASEGT. This CDR3 spans 13 amino acids. CDR3 amino acids: CASSEAGNYEQYF. CDR3 sequence (DNA): TGTGCCAGCAGTGAAGCAGGCAACTACGAGCAGTACTTC.

The V and J genes are TRBV24-1 and TRBJ2-7; possible D gene TRBD2, 7 bases. This CDR3 has 15 residues. CDR1 is KGHDR, CDR2 SFDVKD, per germline. The V end was cut by 7 bases, the J end by 1 base, with 16 bases between. CDR3 sequence: CATRGGAGESYEQYF. CDR3 nucleotide sequence: TGTGCCACCAGGGGGGGGGCGGGAGAATCCTACGAGCAGTACTTC.

This clonotype was detected ten times or more. The chain employs TRBV7-8 and TRBJ1-6; 9 bases are shared with TRBD1. V lost 1 base, J lost 7 bases, and 2 bases stayed unmatched. Germline V CDR1 and CDR2: SGHVS, FQNEAQ. This CDR3 comprises 15 residues. The CDR3 region is CASSLVTGGNSPLHF. The CDR3 DNA reads TGTGCCAGCAGCTTAGTAACAGGGGGCAATTCACCCCTCCACTTT.

The chain couples TRBV18 to TRBJ2-6; a possible D gene is TRBD1 (6 bases). The ends were cut back, 4 bases at V and 0 bases at J, with 7 bases in the middle. Germline CDR1 and CDR2: KGHSH and LQKENI. The CDR3 length is 15 residues. In DNA form, the CDR3 reads TGTGCCAGCTCACGACAGGCCTCTGGGGCCAACGTCCTGACTTTC. Amino acids: CASSRQASGANVLTF.

V gene TRBV7-2 combines with J gene TRBJ2-7; 13 bases are shared with TRBD2. CDR1 and CDR2 (germline): SGHTA, FQGNSA. The CDR3 consists of 16 residues. After removal of 3 bases from V and 6 bases from J, the junction contained 8 bases not matched to a gene. The CDR3: CASSFWTSGSGAEQYF. CDR3 nucleotides: TGTGCCAGCAGCTTCTGGACTAGCGGGAGTGGAGCCGAGCAGTACTTC.

The sample holds a few counts of this clonotype. V gene TRBV28 combines with J gene TRBJ2-2; D is possibly TRBD2 (6 bases). Germline loops: CDR1 MDHEN, CDR2 SYDVKM. The V and J ends lost 5 bases and 1 base respectively, with 11 bases between them. The CDR3 contains 15 residues. CDR3 sequence: CASSTDGRNTGELFF. In nucleotides, the CDR3 is TGTGCCAGCAGTACTGACGGGAGGAACACCGGGGAGCTGTTTTTT.

CDR3 bases: TGCAGCTCCGGGGCGGCAGATGGCTACACCTTC. Translating it yields CSSGAADGYTF. This chain links TRBV29-1 with TRBJ1-2; maybe TRBD1 (5 bases). Germline CDR1 SQVTM, CDR2 ANQGSEA. Trimming removed 8 bases from V and 6 bases from J, with 13 bases in between. This CDR3 has 11 amino acids.

The sample holds a few counts of this clonotype. The V gene is TRBV10-3, the J gene TRBJ2-2, with 10 nucleotides matching TRBD1. Germline CDR1 is ENHRY and CDR2 is SYGVKD. The V gene end was trimmed by 11 bases and the J gene end by 3 bases; junction bases not matched to a gene: 9. The CDR3 contains 15 residues. The CDR3: CAVSGQGGYTGELFF. The CDR3 region has the DNA TGTGCCGTCTCTGGACAGGGGGGCTACACCGGGGAGCTGTTTTTT.

CDR3 in amino acids: CASRVDRDNSPLHF. The CDR3, as DNA: TGTGCCAGCAGAGTCGACAGGGATAATTCACCCCTCCACTTT. The chain uses TRBV6-1 and TRBJ1-6, with 7 nucleotides matching TRBD1. Germline lookup yields CDR1 MNHNS and CDR2 SASEGT. CDR3 length equals 14 residues. J was trimmed by 5 bases and V by 6 bases; bases with no gene match: 4.

The rearrangement joins TRBV5-1 to TRBJ2-5; D remains unclear. The CDR3 totals 16 residues. Per germline, CDR1 SGHRS and CDR2 YFSETQ. Trimming removed 0 bases at V and 5 bases at J, with 17 bases between. The CDR3 sequence is CASSLAPGKGWETQYF. The CDR3 DNA follows: TGCGCCAGCAGCTTGGCCCCGGGCAAGGGCTGGGAGACCCAGTACTTC.

This clonotype occurred many times. The CDR3 protein is CARELAGESKYYNEQFF. The CDR3 nucleotides are TGTGCCCGTGAACTAGCGGGGGAGTCTAAGTACTACAATGAGCAGTTCTTC. The chain carries TRBV2 and TRBJ2-1, with 11 bases fitting TRBD2. Per the germline V gene, CDR1 is SNHLY and CDR2 is FYNNEI. V gave up 11 bases and J gave up 3 bases; unmatched junction bases: 15. The CDR3 is 17 amino acids.

V is TRBV19 and J is TRBJ2-7; D is tentatively TRBD1 or TRBD2 (5 bases each). Germline V CDR1 and CDR2: LNHDA, SQIVND (reference sequence). V dropped 3 bases and J dropped 6 bases, with 18 bases sitting between them. The CDR3 has 15 amino acids. CDR3 residues: CASSIYAGTATEQYF. CDR3 DNA sequence: TGTGCCAGTAGTATTTACGCCGGGACGGCAACCGAGCAGTACTTC.

The chain employs TRBV9 and TRBJ2-7; the match to TRBD2 covers 12 bases. V was clipped by 0 bases and J by 1 base; unmatched bases: 2. CDR1 is SGDLS and CDR2 is YYNGEE in the germline V gene. CDR3 length equals 16 residues. The CDR3 sequence is CASSVGTSGISYEQYF. The CDR3 DNA reads as TGTGCCAGCAGCGTAGGGACTAGCGGGATTTCCTACGAGCAGTACTTC.

This clonotype was seen a handful of times. The chain combines TRBV6-2 or TRBV6-3 with TRBJ2-1, with TRBD2 identical over 8 bases. CDR3 length equals 15 residues. Germline lookup yields CDR1 MNHEY and CDR2 SVGEGT. Trimming at V came to 0 bases and at J to 2 bases, leaving 0 bases not matched to a gene. CDR3 bases: TGTGCCAGCAGTTACTCGACTAGCGCCTACAATGAGCAGTTCTTC. Protein: CASSYSTSAYNEQFF.

V and J are TRBV6-1 and TRBJ2-7; TRBD1 aligns across 8 bases. The CDR3 covers 14 residues. After removal of 3 bases from V and 2 bases from J, the junction contained 3 bases not matched to a gene. CDR1 and CDR2 (germline): MNHNS, SASEGT. CDR3 amino acids: CASSDPTGAYEQYF. CDR3 bases: TGTGCCAGCAGTGATCCGACAGGGGCCTACGAGCAGTACTTC.

There are a few counts of this clonotype. The V gene is TRBV6-6, the J gene TRBJ1-1, with D perhaps TRBD1 (5 bases). The CDR3 consists of 13 residues. CDR1 is MNHNY, CDR2 SVGAGI, per germline (reference sequence). V lost 8 bases, J lost 8 bases, and 18 bases lay in between. The CDR3 sequence: CASYHAGRPEAFF. DNA for the CDR3: TGTGCCAGCTACCACGCGGGGCGCCCCGAAGCTTTCTTT.

CDR3 sequence: CASSRTSADGTQYF. CDR3 DNA: TGTGCCAGCAGTAGGACTAGCGCCGACGGCACGCAGTATTTT. The chain recombines TRBV2 with TRBJ2-3; the match to TRBD2 covers 9 bases. CDR1 is SNHLY and CDR2 is FYNNEI in the germline V gene. This CDR3 contains 14 residues. V shed 5 bases and J 9 bases; nucleotides not matched to a gene: 9.

The V gene is TRBV11-2, the J gene TRBJ1-1; D is undetermined. Germline V gives CDR1 SGHAT, CDR2 FQNNGV. V shed 1 base and J shed 4 bases, with 13 bases lying between them. The CDR3 length is 15 residues. CDR3 bases: TGTGCCAGCAGCTTAGGTGCGACCCAAGGCACTGAAGCTTTCTTT. Protein product: CASSLGATQGTEAFF.

The chain combines TRBV2 with TRBJ2-2; 13 nucleotides agree with TRBD2. CDR1 and CDR2 (germline): SNHLY, FYNNEI. The CDR3 is made up of 16 amino acids. V was clipped by 6 bases and J by 3 bases; unmatched bases: 4. CDR3 DNA sequence: TGTGCCAGCAGCCTACTAGCGGGAGGGTACACCGGGGAGCTGTTTTTT. Protein product: CASSLLAGGYTGELFF.

The genes are TRBV3-1 and TRBJ2-3; TRBD2 agrees at 10 bases. The CDR3 totals 16 residues. CDR1 and CDR2 (germline): LGHDT, YNNKEL (reference sequence). V was pared by 3 bases and J by 0 bases, with 3 bases of the junction left unmatched. This CDR3 is CASSHLAGGSTDTQYF. CDR3 bases: TGTGCCAGCAGCCACTTAGCGGGAGGTAGCACAGATACGCAGTATTTT.

This clonotype came up a few times. The chain uses TRBV5-1 and TRBJ2-1, with 8 bases identical to TRBD2. This CDR3 comprises 15 residues. CDR1 is SGHRS, CDR2 YFSETQ, per germline. Germline trimming cut 2 bases from V and 5 bases from J; bases unmatched to any gene: 6. The CDR3 DNA sequence: TGCGCCAGCAGCTTTCGGGAGGGACCTAACAATGAGCAGTTCTTC. Protein: CASSFREGPNNEQFF.

This chain links TRBV2 with TRBJ1-6; 7 nucleotides align to TRBD1. V was clipped by 1 base and J by 7 bases; unmatched bases: 7. The CDR3 has 16 amino acids. Germline CDR1 SNHLY, CDR2 FYNNEI. The CDR3 sequence: CASSEGDRLLNSPLHF. The CDR3 coding sequence is TGTGCCAGCAGTGAAGGGGACAGACTACTGAATTCACCCCTCCACTTT.

This clonotype was found a few times. The genes are TRBV6-1 and TRBJ2-2; no clear D. V gave up 6 bases and J gave up 1 base, with 12 bases separating them. The germline V gene encodes CDR1 MNHNS and CDR2 SASEGT. CDR3 length: 15 residues. This chain's CDR3 is CASRTELKNTGELFF. For the CDR3, the DNA is TGTGCCAGCAGGACGGAGTTAAAGAACACCGGGGAGCTGTTTTTT.

This chain joins TRBV20-1 and TRBJ1-6; 10 bases map to TRBD1. Germline trimming cut 3 bases from V and 10 bases from J; bases unmatched to any gene: 6. Per germline, CDR1 DFQATT and CDR2 SNEGSKA (reference sequence). The length of the CDR3 is 14 residues. In DNA, the CDR3 is TGCAGTGCTAGTAAGGGACAGGGGAACTCACCCCTCCACTTT. This gives the protein CSASKGQGNSPLHF.

This clonotype was picked up a small number of times. The rearrangement links TRBV5-1 to TRBJ2-1; 12 bases align to TRBD1. Germline values: CDR1 SGHRS, CDR2 YFSETQ. V lost 3 bases to trimming and J lost 6 bases; unmatched junction nucleotides: 10. The CDR3 totals 17 residues. The CDR3 DNA sequence: TGCGCCAGCAGCTCGACCCCGGGACAGGGGGCGCTCAATGAGCAGTTCTTC. Translated: CASSSTPGQGALNEQFF.

This clonotype was observed a handful of times. V usage is TRBV19 and J usage is TRBJ2-1; 9 positions match TRBD2. V trimming: 5 bases; J trimming: 7 bases; junction bases outside the gene matches: 6. The CDR3 length is 14 residues. Germline CDR1 LNHDA, CDR2 SQIVND (reference sequence). In DNA form, the CDR3 reads TGTGCCAGTAGTGTTAGCGGGAGTAGTAATGAGCAGTTCTTC. This gives the protein CASSVSGSSNEQFF.

This clonotype was seen a few times. The rearrangement links TRBV30 to TRBJ2-5; D remains unclear. Germline V gene lookup returns CDR1 GTSNPN and CDR2 SVGIG (reference sequence). Trimming pared 0 bases from V and 1 base from J, leaving 9 bases between. The CDR3 covers 14 residues. The CDR3, as DNA: TGTGCCTGGAGTGTAGGTCAGTTCCAAGAGACCCAGTACTTC. This codes for CAWSVGQFQETQYF.

V gene TRBV7-2 combines with J gene TRBJ2-1; perhaps TRBD1 as D (6 bases). CDR3 size: 15 residues. Germline V lookup: CDR1 SGHTA, CDR2 FQGNSA. V lost 2 bases, J lost 10 bases, and 18 bases lay in between. The CDR3 nucleotides are TGTGCCAGCAGCTTATTCATCGCTCAAGGGGGAGAGCAGTTCTTC. It is translated as CASSLFIAQGGEQFF.

Regarding this clonotype: Because the CDR3 is missing its conserved closing phenylalanine or tryptophan, this is likely a read error. CDR3 in DNA: TGCAGTGCTGGATTCCCAGGACAGGGAGTCGACAATGAGCAGTTCCTC. Protein product: CSAGFPGQGVDNEQFL. The chain uses TRBV20-1 and TRBJ2-1; 8 bases fit TRBD1. This CDR3 spans 16 amino acids. Germline V gives CDR1 DFQATT, CDR2 SNEGSKA (reference sequence). V was pared by 5 bases and J by 5 bases, with 14 bases of the junction left unmatched.